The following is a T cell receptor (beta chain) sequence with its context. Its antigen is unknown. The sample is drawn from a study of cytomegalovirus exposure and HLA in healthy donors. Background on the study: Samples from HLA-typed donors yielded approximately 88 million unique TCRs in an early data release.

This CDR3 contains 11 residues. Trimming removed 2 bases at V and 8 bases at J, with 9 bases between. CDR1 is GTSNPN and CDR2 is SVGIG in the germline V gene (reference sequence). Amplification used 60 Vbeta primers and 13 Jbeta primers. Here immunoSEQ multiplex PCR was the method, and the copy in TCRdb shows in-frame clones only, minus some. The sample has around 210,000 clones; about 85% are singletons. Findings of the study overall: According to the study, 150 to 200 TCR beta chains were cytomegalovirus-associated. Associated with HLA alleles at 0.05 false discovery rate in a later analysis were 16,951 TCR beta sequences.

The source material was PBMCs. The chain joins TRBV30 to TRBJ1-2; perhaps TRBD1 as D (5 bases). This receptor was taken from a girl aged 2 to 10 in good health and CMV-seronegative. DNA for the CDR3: TGTGCCTGGAGTCAATGGGGCGGCTACACCTTC. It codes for CAWSQWGGYTF.